This TCR beta chain came from a study of shared clonotypes between healthy human individuals. Study-level information: The people who gave samples were a couple of women and a few men aged 18 to 49.

The data were produced by immunoSEQ multiplex PCR, yet TCRdb's version contains in-frame clones alone and is incomplete. The sample contains around 2.1 million clones, approximately 94% of which appear only once. The V end was cut by 5 bases, the J end by 9 bases, with 23 bases between. The CDR3 loop spans 16 amino acids. CDR1 is MGHRA, CDR2 YSYEKL, per germline. V and J are TRBV4-1 and TRBJ2-1; possibly TRBD1 or TRBD2 for D (6 bases each). Sequencing used naive CD4+ T cells sorted from blood. Regarding subset: CD45RA+ positively selected. This sequence originates from a man aged 18 to 35 in good health. The CDR3 nucleotides read TGCGCCAGCAGCAGCCTGGGCAGGGGAGCGGGCGGTGAGCAGTTCTTC. Protein product: CASSSLGRGAGGEQFF.